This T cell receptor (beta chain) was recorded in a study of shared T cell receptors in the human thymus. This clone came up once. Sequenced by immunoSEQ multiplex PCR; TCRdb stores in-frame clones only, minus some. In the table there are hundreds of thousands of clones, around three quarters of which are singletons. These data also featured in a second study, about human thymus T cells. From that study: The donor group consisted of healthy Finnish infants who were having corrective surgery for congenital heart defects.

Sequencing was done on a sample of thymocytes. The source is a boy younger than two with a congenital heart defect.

The CDR3 spells CAWSVLKKNPEKLFF. In DNA, the CDR3 is TGTGCCTGGAGTGTACTCAAGAAAAACCCTGAAAAACTGTTTTTT. The chain links TRBV30 to TRBJ1-4; D ambiguous. Germline V gene lookup returns CDR1 GTSNPN and CDR2 SVGIG (reference sequence). V was shortened by 0 bases and J by 7 bases, with 15 bases between the two germline ends. This CDR3 is 15 amino acids long. The whole variable domain, filled in from reference TRBV30 and TRBJ1-4, reads SQTIHQWPATLVQPVGSPLSLECTVEGTSNPNLYWYRQAAGRGLQLLFYSVGIGQISSEVPQNLSASRPQDRQFILSSKKLLLSDSGFYLCAWSVLKKNPEKLFFGSGTQLSVL.